Listed below are T cell receptor beta chains from one sample, sequenced in a study of OX40 agonist ivuxolimab in advanced cancers. Generated by immunoSEQ multiplex PCR, the TCRdb table keeps only in-frame clones and is missing some. The data contain roughly 41,000 clones, 70% to 90% of them singletons. The material was CD4+ or CD8+ T cells sorted from blood, obtained in a trial of the OX40 agonist ivuxolimab. These receptors originate from an adult with an advanced solid tumor such as melanoma, head and neck, liver or kidney cancer. Both conserved end residues are trimmed from each CDR3. The D gene is left open where the match is weak.

v_call	j_call	d_call	cdr3_aa
TRBV9	TRBJ2-1	NA	ASSAPSGARDEQF
TRBV4-2	TRBJ2-3	NA	ASSQEDGADTQY
TRBV5-6	TRBJ2-1	TRBD2	ASSGTSGSFSYNEQF
TRBV28	TRBJ2-4	NA	ASSIQLAKNIQY
TRBV6-5	TRBJ1-2	NA	ASSYGGHYGYT
TRBV7-6	TRBJ2-2	NA	ASSLSDAANTGELF
TRBV21-1	TRBJ2-4	NA	ASSKSKAKNIQY
TRBV4-3	TRBJ1-5	TRBD1	ASSQYYSRGPNQPQH
TRBV2	TRBJ1-5	NA	ASSEKDTYSNQPQH
TRBV28	TRBJ1-6	NA	ASSRLGINSPLH
TRBV29-1	TRBJ2-1	TRBD1	SVTRSGTGGFNEQF
TRBV30	TRBJ2-7	TRBD1	AFGTGLGGYEQY
TRBV10-2	TRBJ1-2	NA	ASSEEANGYT
TRBV19	TRBJ2-1	TRBD2	ASSIVLADKQF
TRBV7-9	NA	NA	ASSLVGVHEQY
TRBV15	TRBJ2-3	NA	ATSRVLGTDTQY
TRBV9	TRBJ2-1	TRBD1	ASSSRTGLSYNEQF
TRBV7-9	TRBJ2-2	NA	ASSWGPTHTGELF
TRBV27	TRBJ1-1	TRBD1	ASRRQGTEAF
TRBV6-1	TRBJ2-3	NA	ASSEVGQTTDTQY
TRBV7-8	TRBJ1-6	NA	ASSLAGGSEWYNSPLH
TRBV19	TRBJ2-1	TRBD2	ASTSGGDEQF
TRBV11-2	TRBJ2-7	TRBD2	ASSSTGLAGSASHYEQY
TRBV7-8	TRBJ2-7	NA	ASSLSQGYEQY
TRBV15	TRBJ1-1	NA	ATSREAGAEAF
TRBV19	TRBJ2-7	NA	ASSITGSTDYEQY
TRBV5-6	TRBJ2-7	NA	ASSLYRKNSYEQY
TRBV19	TRBJ1-4	NA	ASSFEGPNEKLF
TRBV29-1	TRBJ2-2	NA	SVEGGGELF
TRBV30	TRBJ1-2	NA	AWRVGGGYT
TRBV7-3	TRBJ1-2	TRBD1	ASSSGQGDPNLYGYT
TRBV9	TRBJ2-3	TRBD1	ASSDPGTGSVDTQY
TRBV11-3	TRBJ2-3	TRBD1	ASSPGDRVGGDTQY
TRBV7-7	TRBJ2-5	TRBD2	ASSPGTSGSTETQY
TRBV13	TRBJ2-7	NA	ASSLGLENSYEQY
TRBV9	TRBJ2-1	TRBD1	ASSAPDRAEGNEQF
TRBV5-6	TRBJ2-7	TRBD2	ASSWTSGREQY
TRBV4-1	TRBJ2-7	NA	ASSRQTLYEQY
TRBV28	TRBJ1-6	NA	ASSFPNSPLH
TRBV5-1	TRBJ2-1	NA	ASLEYLGNEQF
TRBV19	TRBJ2-7	TRBD1	ASSTGQGPYEQY
TRBV5-6	TRBJ2-7	NA	ASSLAFGYEQY
TRBV27	TRBJ2-1	TRBD1	ASSLSFRDRGYNEQF
TRBV11-2	TRBJ2-1	NA	ASSLVYNEQF
TRBV7-2	TRBJ2-7	TRBD1	ASSWPGQGFDEQY
TRBV30	TRBJ1-1	NA	AWGDTTFTEAF